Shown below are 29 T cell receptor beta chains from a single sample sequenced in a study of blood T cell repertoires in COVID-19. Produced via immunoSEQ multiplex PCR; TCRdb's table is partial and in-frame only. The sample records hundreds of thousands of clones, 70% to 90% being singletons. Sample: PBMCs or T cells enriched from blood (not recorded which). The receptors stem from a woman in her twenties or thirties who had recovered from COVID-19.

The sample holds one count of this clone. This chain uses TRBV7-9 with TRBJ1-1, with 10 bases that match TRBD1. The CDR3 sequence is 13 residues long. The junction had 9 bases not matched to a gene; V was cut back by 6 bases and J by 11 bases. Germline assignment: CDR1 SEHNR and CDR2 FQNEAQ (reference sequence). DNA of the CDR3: TGTGCCAGCAGGGCGCCGGGACAGGGGTATGCTTTCTTT. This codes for CASRAPGQGYAFF.

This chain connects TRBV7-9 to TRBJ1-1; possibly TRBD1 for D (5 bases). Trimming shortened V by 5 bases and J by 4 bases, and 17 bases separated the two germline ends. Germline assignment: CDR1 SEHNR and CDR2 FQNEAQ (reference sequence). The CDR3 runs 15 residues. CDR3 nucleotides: TGTGCCAGCAGCGCAGGTAATCAGGGCAGCACTGAAGCTTTCTTT. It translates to CASSAGNQGSTEAFF.

CDR3 sequence reads: CASSYAGPGVNTEAFF. In nucleotides, the CDR3 is TGTGCCAGCAGTTATGCGGGGCCTGGGGTGAACACTGAAGCTTTCTTT. The chain is built from TRBV6-2 or TRBV6-3 and TRBJ1-1, with a tentative D call TRBD1 (5 bases). The CDR3 is 16 residues long. The V and J ends lost 3 bases and 0 bases respectively, with 14 bases between them. The germline V gene encodes CDR1 MNHEY and CDR2 SVGEGT.

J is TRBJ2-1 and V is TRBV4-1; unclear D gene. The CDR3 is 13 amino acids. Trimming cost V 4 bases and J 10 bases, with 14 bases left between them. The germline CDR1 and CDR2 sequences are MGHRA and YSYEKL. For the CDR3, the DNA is TGCGCCAGCAGCCTGAGACCCTCGGAGGAGCAGTTCTTC. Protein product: CASSLRPSEEQFF.

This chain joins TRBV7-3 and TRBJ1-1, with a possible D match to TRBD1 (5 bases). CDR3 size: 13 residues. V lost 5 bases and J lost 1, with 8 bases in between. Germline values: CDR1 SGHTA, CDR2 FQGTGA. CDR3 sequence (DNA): TGTGCCAGCAGCGTCGACAGGAACACTGAAGCTTTCTTT. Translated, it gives CASSVDRNTEAFF.

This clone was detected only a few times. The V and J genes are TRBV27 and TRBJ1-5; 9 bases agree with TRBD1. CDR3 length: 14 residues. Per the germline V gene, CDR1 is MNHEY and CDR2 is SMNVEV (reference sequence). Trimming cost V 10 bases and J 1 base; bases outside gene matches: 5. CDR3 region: CAIRGTGSNQPQHF. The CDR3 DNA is TGTGCCATCCGGGGGACAGGGAGCAATCAGCCCCAGCATTTT.

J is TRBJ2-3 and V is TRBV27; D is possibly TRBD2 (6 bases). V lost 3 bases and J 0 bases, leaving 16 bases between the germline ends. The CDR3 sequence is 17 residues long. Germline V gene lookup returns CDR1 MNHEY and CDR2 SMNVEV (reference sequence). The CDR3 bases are TGTGCCAGCAGTTTCTCACGGGGGAGTTCTAGCACAGATACGCAGTATTTT. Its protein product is CASSFSRGSSSTDTQYF.

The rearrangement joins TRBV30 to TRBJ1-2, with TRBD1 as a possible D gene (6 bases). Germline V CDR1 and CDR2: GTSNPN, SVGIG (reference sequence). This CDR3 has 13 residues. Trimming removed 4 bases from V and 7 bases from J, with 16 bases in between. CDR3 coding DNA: TGTGCCTGGACCCTCACAGGGTCGGGTGGCTACACCTTC. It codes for CAWTLTGSGGYTF.

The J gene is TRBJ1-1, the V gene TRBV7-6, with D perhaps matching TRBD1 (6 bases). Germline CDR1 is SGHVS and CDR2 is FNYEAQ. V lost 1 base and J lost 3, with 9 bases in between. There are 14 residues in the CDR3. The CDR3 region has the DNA TGTGCCAGCAGCTTAGGTCCAGGGGACACTGAAGCTTTCTTT. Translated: CASSLGPGDTEAFF. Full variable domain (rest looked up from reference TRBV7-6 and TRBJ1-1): GAGVSQSPRYKVTKRGQDVALRCDPISGHVSLYWYRQALGQGPEFLTYFNYEAQQDKSGLPNDRFSAERPEGSISTLTIQRTEQRDSAMYRCASSLGPGDTEAFFGQGTRLTVV.

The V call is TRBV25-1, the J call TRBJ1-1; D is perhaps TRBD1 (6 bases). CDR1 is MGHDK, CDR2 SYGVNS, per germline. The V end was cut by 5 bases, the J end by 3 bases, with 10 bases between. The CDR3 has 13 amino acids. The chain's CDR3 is CASSSQGHTEAFF. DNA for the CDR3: TGTGCCAGCAGTTCCCAGGGGCACACTGAAGCTTTCTTT.

The CDR3 loop reads CASSSRTENIQYF. For the CDR3, the DNA is TGTGCCAGCAGCTCGCGGACAGAAAACATTCAGTACTTC. The chain is built from TRBV13 and TRBJ2-4, with D tentatively TRBD1 (6 bases). The CDR3 sequence is 13 residues long. V dropped 4 bases and J dropped 5 bases, with 9 bases sitting between them. Germline loops: CDR1 PRHDT, CDR2 FYEKMQ (reference sequence).

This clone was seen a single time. As DNA, the CDR3 is TGTGCCAGCAGCCCAACCCGAACCCCTCGGCAGGGCCAGACGGACGGCTACACCTTC. It specifies CASSPTRTPRQGQTDGYTF. This chain uses TRBV11-2 with TRBJ1-2, with D possibly TRBD1 on 5 matching bases. The CDR3 loop spans 19 amino acids. The V gene lost 5 bases and the J gene lost 8 bases, with 33 bases spanning the gap. The germline V gene encodes CDR1 SGHAT and CDR2 FQNNGV.

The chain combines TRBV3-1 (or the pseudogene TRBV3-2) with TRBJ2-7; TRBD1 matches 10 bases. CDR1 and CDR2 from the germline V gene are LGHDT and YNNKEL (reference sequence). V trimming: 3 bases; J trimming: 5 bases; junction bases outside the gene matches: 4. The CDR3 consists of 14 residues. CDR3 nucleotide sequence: TGTGCCAGCAGCCATGGGACAGGGGACCACGAGCAGTACTTC. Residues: CASSHGTGDHEQYF.

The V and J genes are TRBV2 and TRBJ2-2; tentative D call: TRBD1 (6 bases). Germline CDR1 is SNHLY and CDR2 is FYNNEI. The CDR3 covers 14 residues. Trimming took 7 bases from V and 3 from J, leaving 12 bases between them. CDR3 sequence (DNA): TGTGCCAGCACAAATAACAGGGACACCGGGGAGCTGTTTTTT. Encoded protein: CASTNNRDTGELFF.

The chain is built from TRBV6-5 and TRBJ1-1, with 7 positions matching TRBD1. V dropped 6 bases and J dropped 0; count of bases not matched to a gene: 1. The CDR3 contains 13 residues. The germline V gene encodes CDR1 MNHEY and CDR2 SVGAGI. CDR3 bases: TGTGCCAGCAGGGACAGGTTGAACACTGAAGCTTTCTTT. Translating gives CASRDRLNTEAFF.

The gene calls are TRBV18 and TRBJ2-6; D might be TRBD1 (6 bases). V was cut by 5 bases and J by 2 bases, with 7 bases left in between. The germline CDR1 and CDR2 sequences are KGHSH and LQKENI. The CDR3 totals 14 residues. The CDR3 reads CASSTGTGANVLTF. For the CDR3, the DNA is TGTGCCAGCTCAACAGGGACTGGGGCCAACGTCCTGACTTTC. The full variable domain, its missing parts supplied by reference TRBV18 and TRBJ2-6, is NAGVMQNPRHLVRRRGQEARLRCSPMKGHSHVYWYRQLPEEGLKFMVYLQKENIIDESGMPKERFSAEFPKEGPSILRIQQVVRGDSAAYFCASSTGTGANVLTFGAGSRLTVL.

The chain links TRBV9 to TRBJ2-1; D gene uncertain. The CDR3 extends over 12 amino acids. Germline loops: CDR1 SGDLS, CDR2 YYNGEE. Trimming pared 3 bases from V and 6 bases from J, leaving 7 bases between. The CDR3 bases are TGTGCCAGCAGCGCAGTGATCAATGAGCAGTTCTTC. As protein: CASSAVINEQFF.

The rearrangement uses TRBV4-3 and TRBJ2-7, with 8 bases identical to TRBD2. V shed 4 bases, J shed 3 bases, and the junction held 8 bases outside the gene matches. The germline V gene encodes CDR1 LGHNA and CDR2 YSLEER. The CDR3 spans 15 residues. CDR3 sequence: CASSRDRTSYYEQYF. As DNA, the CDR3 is TGCGCCAGCAGCCGAGACAGGACTAGCTACTACGAGCAGTACTTC.

For the CDR3, the DNA is TGTGCCAGCAGTTTAAGCCGCGTATTGTCCACTGAAGCTTTCTTT. Protein: CASSLSRVLSTEAFF. The chain recombines TRBV27 with TRBJ1-1; D gene ambiguous. V dropped 2 bases and J dropped 4 bases, with 14 bases sitting between them. Germline CDR1 MNHEY, CDR2 SMNVEV (reference sequence). The CDR3 sequence is 15 residues long.

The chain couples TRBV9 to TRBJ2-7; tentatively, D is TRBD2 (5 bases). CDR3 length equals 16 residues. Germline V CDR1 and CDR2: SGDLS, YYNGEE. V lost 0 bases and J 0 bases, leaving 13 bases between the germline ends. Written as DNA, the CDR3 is TGTGCCAGCAGCGTAGGTCCAGCGGATTTCTCCTACGAGCAGTACTTC. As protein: CASSVGPADFSYEQYF.

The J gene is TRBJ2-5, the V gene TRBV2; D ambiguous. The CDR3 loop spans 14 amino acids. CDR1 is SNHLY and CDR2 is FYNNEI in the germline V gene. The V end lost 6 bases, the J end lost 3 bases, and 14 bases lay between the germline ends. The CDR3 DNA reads TGTGCCAGCAGGCTGGCCGTTGTCGAAGAGACCCAGTACTTC. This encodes CASRLAVVEETQYF.

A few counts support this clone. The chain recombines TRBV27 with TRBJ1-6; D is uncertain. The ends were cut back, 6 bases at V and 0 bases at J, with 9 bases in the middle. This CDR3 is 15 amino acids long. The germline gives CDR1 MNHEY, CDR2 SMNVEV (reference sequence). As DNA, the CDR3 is TGTGCCAGCAGAAAACAGAGCTCCTATAATTCACCCCTCCACTTT. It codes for CASRKQSSYNSPLHF.

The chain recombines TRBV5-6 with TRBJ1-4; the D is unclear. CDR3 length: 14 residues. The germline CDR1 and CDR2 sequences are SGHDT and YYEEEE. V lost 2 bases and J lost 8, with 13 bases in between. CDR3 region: CASSFGRASEKLFF. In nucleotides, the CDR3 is TGTGCCAGCAGCTTCGGGAGGGCGTCGGAAAAACTGTTTTTT.

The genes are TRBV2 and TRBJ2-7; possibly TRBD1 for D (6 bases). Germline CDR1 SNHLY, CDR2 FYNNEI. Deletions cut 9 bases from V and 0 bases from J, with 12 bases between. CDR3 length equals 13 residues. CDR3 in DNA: TGTGCCAGGACCGGACAGAGCTCCTACGAGCAGTACTTC. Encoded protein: CARTGQSSYEQYF.

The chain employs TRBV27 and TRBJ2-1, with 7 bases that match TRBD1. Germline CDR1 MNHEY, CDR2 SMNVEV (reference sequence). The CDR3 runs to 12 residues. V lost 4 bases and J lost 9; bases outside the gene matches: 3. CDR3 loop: CASSSRQGEQFF. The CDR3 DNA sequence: TGTGCCAGCAGTTCTCGACAGGGTGAGCAGTTCTTC.

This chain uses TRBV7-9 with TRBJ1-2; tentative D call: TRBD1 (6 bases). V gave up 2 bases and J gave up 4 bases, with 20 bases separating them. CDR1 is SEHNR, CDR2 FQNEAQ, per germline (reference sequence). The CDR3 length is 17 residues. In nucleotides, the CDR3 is TGTGCCAGCAGCTTAATTCCTCCGGACAGCGAAAGCTATGGCTACACCTTC. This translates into CASSLIPPDSESYGYTF.

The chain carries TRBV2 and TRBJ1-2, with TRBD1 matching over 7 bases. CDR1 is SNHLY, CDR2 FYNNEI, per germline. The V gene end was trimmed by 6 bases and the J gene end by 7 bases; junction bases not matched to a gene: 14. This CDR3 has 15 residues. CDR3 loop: CASRRYKGALFGYTF. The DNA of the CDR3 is TGTGCCAGCAGGAGATATAAGGGGGCGCTTTTTGGCTACACCTTC.

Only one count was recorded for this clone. CDR3 region: CAWSVVRGEKLFF. CDR3 nucleotides: TGTGCCTGGAGTGTAGTCAGGGGTGAAAAACTGTTTTTT. J is TRBJ1-4 and V is TRBV30; D perhaps matches TRBD1 (6 bases). The V end was cut by 0 bases, the J end by 7 bases, with 9 bases between. The CDR3 totals 13 residues. Germline V gives CDR1 GTSNPN, CDR2 SVGIG (reference sequence). The variable domain in full, with the rest retrieved from reference TRBV30 and TRBJ1-4, is SQTIHQWPATLVQPVGSPLSLECTVEGTSNPNLYWYRQAAGRGLQLLFYSVGIGQISSEVPQNLSASRPQDRQFILSSKKLLLSDSGFYLCAWSVVRGEKLFFGSGTQLSVL.

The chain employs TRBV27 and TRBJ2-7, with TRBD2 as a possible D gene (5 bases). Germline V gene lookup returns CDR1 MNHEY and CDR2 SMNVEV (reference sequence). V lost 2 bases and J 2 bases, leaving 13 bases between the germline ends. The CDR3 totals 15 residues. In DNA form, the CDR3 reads TGTGCCAGCAGTTTAGGAGGCTGGCGCGCCTACGAGCAGTACTTC. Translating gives CASSLGGWRAYEQYF.